One T cell receptor beta chain is described in this entry. These data come from a study of identical twins. CDR3 size: 14 residues. CDR1 is SGHRS and CDR2 is YFSETQ in the germline V gene. V dropped 4 bases and J dropped 0 bases, with 11 bases sitting between them. TCRdb re-analysed the 5' RACE reads in MiXCR, keeping a single row per CDR3 protein. The sample includes 450,000 or so distinct CDR3 sequences, approximately 14% of them seen just once. These data also featured in a second study, about yellow fever vaccine responses in identical twins.

The receptor was derived from a woman aged 18-29 years in good health. The source material was CD4+ T cells sorted from blood. This sequence joins TRBV5-1 and TRBJ2-7; no clear D. In nucleotides, the CDR3 is TGCGCCAGCAGCCTCGCGGATCCCTCCTACGAGCAGTACTTC. Its translation is CASSLADPSYEQYF.